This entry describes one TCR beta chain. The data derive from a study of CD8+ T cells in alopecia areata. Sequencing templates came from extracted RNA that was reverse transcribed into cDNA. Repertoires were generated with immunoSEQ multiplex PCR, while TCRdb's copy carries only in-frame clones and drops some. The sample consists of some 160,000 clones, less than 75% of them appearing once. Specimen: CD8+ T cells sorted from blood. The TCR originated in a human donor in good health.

The chain's CDR3 is CASSLTQGSPYEQYF. CDR3 DNA sequence: TGTGCCAGCAGCCTGACCCAGGGGTCCCCCTACGAGCAGTACTTC. J is TRBJ2-7 and V is TRBV7-9; D may be TRBD1 (6 bases). Trimming removed 5 bases from V and 2 bases from J, with 16 bases in between. This CDR3 spans 15 amino acids. Per germline, CDR1 SEHNR and CDR2 FQNEAQ (reference sequence).